A selection of T cell receptor beta chains follows, all from one sample in a study of STAT5B mutations in CD4+ large granular lymphocyte leukemia. The protocol was immunoSEQ multiplex PCR, while the TCRdb copy is restricted to in-frame clones and leaves out a portion. The table has approximately 23,000 clones, 78% seen once. The sequenced sample was CD4+ T cells from blood buffy coats. These receptors all stem from a human donor in good health. Both conserved end residues are part of each CDR3. The D gene is left open where the match is weak. Clone size is given for some rows only: seen once, a few or many times, or a class if the clone is expanded.

V gene	clone size	D gene	J gene	CDR3 DNA	CDR3 protein
TRBV11-2	-	-	TRBJ1-1	TGTGCCAGCAGCTCAACGGCACTCAACACTGAAGCTTTCTTT	CASSSTALNTEAFF
TRBV6-1	few	-	TRBJ2-7	TGTGCCAGCAGTGAGCCGGGACTTCGGGGTAGGAGGCAGTACTTC	CASSEPGLRGRRQYF
TRBV7-9	-	-	TRBJ2-5	TGTGCCAGCAGCTTACAGGACGAAGGGGCCCAGTACTTC	CASSLQDEGAQYF
TRBV30	few	-	TRBJ1-2	TGTGCCTGGAGTGAGCGGCAGGGGAATGGCTACACCTTC	CAWSERQGNGYTF
TRBV18	-	-	TRBJ2-7	TGTGCCAGCTCACCGATTGATGGAGGGGCCGAGCAGTACTTC	CASSPIDGGAEQYF
TRBV6-1	once	-	TRBJ1-2	TGTGCCAGCAGTGAAGCAGGCGGAGAAGGCTATGGCTACACCTTC	CASSEAGGEGYGYTF
TRBV28	-	-	TRBJ1-1	TGTGCCAGCAGTTTGGTGTGGGGAGCTTTCTTT	CASSLVWGAFF
TRBV6-1	-	TRBD2	TRBJ2-3	TGTGCCAGCAGTGAAGGATGGGGAAGCGGGGGTAGCACAGATACGCAGTATTTT	CASSEGWGSGGSTDTQYF
TRBV2	once	TRBD1	TRBJ2-3	TGTGCCAGCACTGGACAGGGCCTTAGCACAGATACGCAGTATTTT	CASTGQGLSTDTQYF
TRBV5-1	-	TRBD1	TRBJ1-1	TGCGCCAGCAGCTTACAGGGGCAGAACACTGAAGCTTTCTTT	CASSLQGQNTEAFF
TRBV12-5	-	-	TRBJ2-2	TGTGCTAGTGGTTTGGTAGTGGGTGGCACCGGGGAGCTGTTTTTT	CASGLVVGGTGELFF
TRBV28	-	TRBD1	TRBJ2-7	TGTGCCAGCAGTTCGGGACAGAGTACCTACGAGCAGTACTTC	CASSSGQSTYEQYF
TRBV19	-	-	TRBJ2-1	TGTGCCAGTAGTCTCGGGACGGGGGAGCAGTTCTTC	CASSLGTGEQFF
TRBV5-1	-	-	TRBJ1-1	TGCGCCAGCAGCCCAGGGACTAACCCAGCTGAAGCTTTCTTT	CASSPGTNPAEAFF
TRBV6-1	-	-	TRBJ2-7	TGTGCCAGCAGTGAAGCTTGGACTATTAAGATTGGGGAGCAGTACTTC	CASSEAWTIKIGEQYF
TRBV11-3	-	-	TRBJ2-1	TGTGCCAGCAGCTCCTACCTTGCAGACAATGAGCAGTTCTTC	CASSSYLADNEQFF
TRBV7-2	-	TRBD2	TRBJ2-4	TGTGCCAGCAGCCACCTAAATAGCGGGGCCTACAAAAACATTCAGTACTTC	CASSHLNSGAYKNIQYF
TRBV6-5	-	-	TRBJ1-3	TGTGCCAGCATAGGAGGGAGCTCTGGAAACACCATATATTTT	CASIGGSSGNTIYF